The 6 T cell receptor beta chains below were found in one sample sequenced in a study of T-cell reconstitution after alpha-beta-depleted transplantation in children. During its preparation, the TCRbeta library received unique molecular identifiers. TCRdb recomputed calls from the PCR reads with MiXCR, one row per CDR3 protein. The table includes 700,000 to 950,000 distinct CDR3 sequences, roughly 15% detected once. Sample: PBMCs, mostly from graft donor cells, taken 360 days after TCRalphabeta/CD19-depleted stem cell transplant. All receptors derive from a male patient under 18 who had a stem cell transplant for acute lymphoblastic leukemia, so the T cells may come from the graft donor.

The chain has TRBV30 and TRBJ2-5; 10 bases are shared with TRBD1. V was pared by 3 bases and J by 4 bases, with 5 bases of the junction left unmatched. The CDR3 covers 14 residues. Germline V gene lookup returns CDR1 GTSNPN and CDR2 SVGIG (reference sequence). The CDR3 DNA reads TGTGCCTGGAGGGGGACAGGGGCATTAGAGACCCAGTACTTC. It specifies CAWRGTGALETQYF.

The chain links TRBV16 to TRBJ2-7; D is uncertain. In germline, CDR1 is KGHSY, CDR2 FQNENV. The CDR3 spans 15 residues. V lost 4 bases, J lost 4 bases, and 17 bases lay in between. This CDR3 reads CASSPLRVSEYEQYF. The CDR3 DNA follows: TGTGCCAGCAGCCCTCTCCGGGTCTCCGAATACGAGCAGTACTTC.

This sequence joins TRBV5-1 and TRBJ2-3; 11 bases are shared with TRBD2. Germline V gene data show CDR1 as SGHRS and CDR2 as YFSETQ. The CDR3 is 18 residues long. J was trimmed by 2 bases and V by 0 bases; bases with no gene match: 8. CDR3 bases: TGCGCCAGCAGCTTGGAGCGGCTAGCGGGAGGCGTCACAGATACGCAGTATTTT. Protein: CASSLERLAGGVTDTQYF.

The chain recombines TRBV5-1 with TRBJ1-1; 8 bases match TRBD1. This CDR3 has 16 amino acids. V lost 2 bases to trimming and J lost 5 bases; unmatched junction nucleotides: 11. Germline V gene lookup returns CDR1 SGHRS and CDR2 YFSETQ. CDR3 protein: CASSFGGARGQTEAFF. As DNA, the CDR3 is TGCGCCAGCAGCTTTGGGGGGGCCAGGGGGCAGACTGAAGCTTTCTTT.

V and J are TRBV7-3 and TRBJ2-3; D is unresolved. There are 14 residues in the CDR3. The germline CDR1 and CDR2 sequences are SGHTA and FQGTGA. V was cut by 3 bases and J by 2 bases, with 9 bases left in between. CDR3 amino acids: CASSFRVPTDTQYF. The CDR3 nucleotides read TGTGCCAGCAGCTTTAGGGTTCCCACAGATACGCAGTATTTT.

This clonotype was seen a handful of times. V usage is TRBV18 and J usage is TRBJ1-4; D may be TRBD1 (6 bases). Germline V gives CDR1 KGHSH, CDR2 LQKENI. CDR3 length: 15 amino acids. V dropped 4 bases and J dropped 5 bases, with 14 bases sitting between them. The CDR3 bases are TGTGCCAGCTCACGGTCTGGACAGCCAAATGAAAAACTGTTTTTT. Translating it yields CASSRSGQPNEKLFF.